The T cell receptor beta chain described here comes from a study of T-cell memory formation after mild COVID-19. Points from the study as a whole: Among clones peaking at day 37 in the second wave, SARS-CoV-2 specificity remained unconfirmed. Memory from before infection featured some responding clones, which suggests cross-reactive memory joined.

Germline CDR1 is SGHDT and CDR2 is YYEEEE. This CDR3 contains 12 residues. The V gene lost 4 bases and the J gene lost 5 bases, with 7 bases spanning the gap. Comments on this clonotype: Its antigen remains unidentified.

It was 5'RACE with constant-segment primers that produced the TCR alpha and TCR beta cDNA libraries, which carried sample barcodes and UMIs. From the 5' RACE reads, TCRdb called clonotypes with MiXCR, one entry per CDR3 protein. The table has about half a million distinct CDR3 sequences, 15% to 20% seen once; the top ten hold 10% to 15%. The sample was PBMCs or a T cell subset sorted from them (not recorded which). The sequence was collected from an adult woman who had mild COVID-19 (a few samples of this study predate the infection). Cell type and time point are not known. This chain joins TRBV5-6 and TRBJ2-1, with D unresolved. The CDR3 nucleotides read TGTGCCAGCAGCACGGTCGACAATGAGCAGTTCTTC. It specifies CASSTVDNEQFF.